One T cell receptor (beta chain) is described in this entry. What it recognizes is unknown. These data come from a study of chemoradiotherapy in HPV16-positive cancers. Study overall: Functional T-cell assays on a couple of HPV16-positive patients' cells defined candidate HPV-specific clones and common TCR motifs.

Clones were sequenced by immunoSEQ multiplex PCR, and TCRdb holds only the in-frame ones, with some missing. The table includes 12,000 to 15,000 clones, approximately 90% detected once. Study results and caveats: During treatment, candidate HPV-specific clones and E7-related motifs expanded in tumor. In HPV16-positive patients, HPV-responsive T-cell expansion tracked better recurrence-free survival. Only a couple of HPV16-positive patients supplied the functional HPV-specificity definition.

The CDR3 extends over 12 amino acids. Germline CDR1 SGHTA, CDR2 FQGNSA. V was cut by 6 bases and J by 7 bases, with 9 bases left in between. J is TRBJ2-2 and V is TRBV7-2; no firm D call. The sequence came from a human donor with HPV-associated anogenital cancer. Sequencing was performed on blood, taken from a patient who underwent chemoradiotherapy. The CDR3 coding sequence is TGTGCCAGCAGTCCGTGGATCGGGGAGCTGTTTTTT. Translated: CASSPWIGELFF. The variable domain in full, completed from reference TRBV7-2 and TRBJ2-2, reads GAGVSQSPSNKVTEKGKDVELRCDPISGHTALYWYRQSLGQGLEFLIYFQGNSAPDKSGLPSDRFSAERTGGSVSTLTIQRTQQEDSAVYLCASSPWIGELFFGEGSRLTVL.